Shown below are 30 T cell receptor beta chains from a single sample sequenced in a study of shared clonotypes between healthy human individuals. Positively selected for CCR7, the CD45RO-negative cells used as naive CD8 cells excluded terminally differentiated effector memory CD45RA+ cells. The method was immunoSEQ multiplex PCR; TCRdb's version includes in-frame clones alone and lacks a portion of them. The sample carries about 2.1 million clones, 85% to 95% recorded once. Sample: naive CD8+ T cells from PBMCs. The receptor set was obtained from a man aged 18-30 years in good health. Some clones in this sample may be carry-over from other donors' samples.

Written as DNA, the CDR3 is TGTGCCAGCAGTTACCCGGCGGACAGGAGCTCCTACGAGCAGTACTTC. It yields the protein CASSYPADRSSYEQYF. The chain combines TRBV6-6 with TRBJ2-7; 7 nucleotides agree with TRBD1. Germline trimming cut 2 bases from V and 0 bases from J; bases unmatched to any gene: 7. Germline lookup yields CDR1 MNHNY and CDR2 SVGAGI (reference sequence). The CDR3 is made up of 16 amino acids.

The count of this clone is one. This chain connects TRBV7-6 to TRBJ1-4, with unresolved D. V lost 5 bases, J lost 2 bases, and 12 bases lay in between. The germline CDR1 and CDR2 sequences are SGHVS and FNYEAQ. The CDR3 loop spans 15 amino acids. The CDR3 DNA sequence: TGTGCCAGCAGCCGGTTCGGGCCGACTAATGAAAAACTGTTTTTT. Translating gives CASSRFGPTNEKLFF.

This clone occurred once. The same CDR3 can be traced to other DNA sequences in this sample. This chain connects TRBV6-6 to TRBJ1-1; no clear D. V lost 2 bases, J lost 2 bases, and 9 bases lay in between. Germline V gene sequence: CDR1 MNHNY, CDR2 SVGAGI (reference sequence). This CDR3 has 14 residues. The CDR3 DNA sequence: TGTGCCAGCAGTTACGGTGAGGGAAACACTGAAGCTTTCTTT. Its protein is CASSYGEGNTEAFF.

This clone has a single count. The chain links TRBV7-9 to TRBJ2-7; 16 bases line up with TRBD2. The CDR3 totals 18 residues. V dropped 5 bases and J dropped 3; count of bases not matched to a gene: 10. The germline CDR1 and CDR2 sequences are SEHNR and FQNEAQ (reference sequence). The CDR3 DNA reads as TGTGCCAGCAGCCCGATCGGGACTAGCGGGAGGGACTACTACGAGCAGTACTTC. Protein: CASSPIGTSGRDYYEQYF.

This chain uses TRBV7-2 with TRBJ2-2; D is tentatively TRBD1 or TRBD2 (6 bases each). The CDR3 totals 15 residues. The V end was cut by 3 bases, the J end by 5 bases, with 13 bases between. The germline gives CDR1 SGHTA, CDR2 FQGNSA. CDR3 bases: TGTGCCAGCAGCTTTTTGGGGGCGGGGACCGGGGAGCTGTTTTTT. It codes for CASSFLGAGTGELFF.

The V gene is TRBV2, the J gene TRBJ2-5, with 7 bases identical to TRBD1. The length of the CDR3 is 17 residues. CDR1 is SNHLY, CDR2 FYNNEI, per germline. The J segment lost 4 bases and the V segment lost 5 bases, leaving 16 bases of the junction unmatched. In nucleotides, the CDR3 is TGTGCCAGCAGTTTCGAAATCGAAGGGACAGCCAGAGAGACCCAGTACTTC. Translating gives CASSFEIEGTARETQYF.

This chain links TRBV9 with TRBJ2-2, with unresolved D. Trimming left V 3 bases short and J 6 bases short, with 12 bases between. The CDR3 is 14 residues long. From germline, CDR1 is SGDLS and CDR2 YYNGEE. CDR3 in amino acids: CASSDAGAPGELFF. The DNA for the CDR3 is TGTGCCAGCAGCGATGCCGGAGCACCCGGGGAGCTGTTTTTT.

The chain joins TRBV6-7 to TRBJ2-3, with TRBD2 identical over 13 bases. TRBV6-7 is identified as an open reading frame with a role that is uncertain. The ends lost 6 bases at V and 0 bases at J; junction bases unmatched: 18. This CDR3 has 21 amino acids. The CDR3 coding sequence is TGTGCCAGCAGCGGAGAACCGGGACTAGCGGGACCTCACCCTAGCACAGATACGCAGTATTTT. It is translated as CASSGEPGLAGPHPSTDTQYF.

The V gene is TRBV7-9, the J gene TRBJ2-7, with TRBD1 identical over 8 bases. The CDR3 contains 14 residues. CDR1 is SEHNR and CDR2 is FQNEAQ in the germline V gene (reference sequence). The J segment lost 7 bases and the V segment lost 1 base, leaving 6 bases of the junction unmatched. DNA for the CDR3: TGTGCCAGCAGCTTAGTGCAGGGGGCGGGTGAGCAGTACTTC. Residues: CASSLVQGAGEQYF.

The rearrangement uses TRBV4-3 and TRBJ2-3; 11 nucleotides agree with TRBD2. CDR1 is LGHNA, CDR2 YSLEER, per germline. V lost 3 bases, J lost 0 bases, and 5 bases stayed unmatched. The CDR3 extends over 17 amino acids. The CDR3 loop is CASSQGLAEASTDTQYF. The CDR3 bases are TGCGCCAGCAGCCAGGGACTAGCGGAAGCTAGCACAGATACGCAGTATTTT.

The J gene is TRBJ2-3, the V gene TRBV7-6; D is unclear. V was trimmed by 2 bases and J by 4 bases, leaving 10 bases between them. The CDR3 sequence is 14 residues long. In germline, CDR1 is SGHVS, CDR2 FNYEAQ. The CDR3 DNA sequence: TGTGCCAGCAGCTTAAGGGTTTACGCAGATACGCAGTATTTT. Residues: CASSLRVYADTQYF.

This clone showed up just once. At the DNA level, this CDR3 is encoded by other sequences in the same sample as well. The chain couples TRBV5-6 to TRBJ2-7; a weak D match, TRBD1 (7 bases). The V and J ends lost 3 bases and 7 bases respectively, with 8 bases between them. This CDR3 spans 11 amino acids. The germline gives CDR1 SGHDT, CDR2 YYEEEE. CDR3 protein: CASSSGGEQYF. Here the CDR3 DNA reads TGTGCCAGCAGCTCAGGGGGGGAGCAGTACTTC.

About this clone: Within the sample, other DNA sequences also encode this same CDR3. The chain uses TRBV27 and TRBJ2-1, with 9 bases that match TRBD2. Germline values: CDR1 MNHEY, CDR2 SMNVEV (reference sequence). The V gene end was trimmed by 4 bases and the J gene end by 2 bases; junction bases not matched to a gene: 3. There are 15 residues in the CDR3. CDR3 in DNA: TGTGCCAGCAGTTCTTTAGCGGGAGCCTACAATGAGCAGTTCTTC. Its protein product is CASSSLAGAYNEQFF.

The chain joins TRBV4-2 to TRBJ2-3, with TRBD2 identical over 13 bases. CDR1 and CDR2 (germline): LGHNA, YNFKEQ. After removal of 4 bases from V and 4 bases from J, the junction contained 2 bases not matched to a gene. This CDR3 has 15 amino acids. CDR3 sequence: CASSPGLAGPDTQYF. In nucleotides, the CDR3 is TGTGCCAGCAGCCCGGGACTAGCGGGACCAGATACGCAGTATTTT.

The chain employs TRBV5-4 and TRBJ2-1; D possibly matches TRBD1 or TRBD2 (5 bases each). The ends were cut back, 4 bases at V and 0 bases at J, with 14 bases in the middle. Per the germline V gene, CDR1 is SGHNT and CDR2 is YYREEE (reference sequence). CDR3 size: 16 residues. As DNA, the CDR3 is TGTGCCAGCAGCCCGGGGACGGCGAGCTCCTACAATGAGCAGTTCTTC. As protein: CASSPGTASSYNEQFF. The variable domain in full, completed from reference TRBV5-4 and TRBJ2-1, reads ETGVTQSPTHLIKTRGQQVTLRCSSQSGHNTVSWYQQALGQGPQFIFQYYREEENGRGNFPPRFSGLQFPNYSSELNVNALELDDSALYLCASSPGTASSYNEQFFGPGTRLTVL.

V usage is TRBV4-3 and J usage is TRBJ2-1; possible D gene TRBD2, 6 bases. The length of the CDR3 is 15 residues. The germline V gene has CDR1 LGHNA and CDR2 YSLEER. V was pared by 1 base and J by 13 bases, with 20 bases between. The CDR3 here is CASSQGRGDPSAQFF. In DNA, the CDR3 is TGCGCCAGCAGCCAAGGTAGAGGGGACCCTAGCGCTCAGTTCTTC.

This sequence joins TRBV9 and TRBJ2-7; tentative D call: TRBD2 (6 bases). V lost 3 bases and J 4 bases, leaving 17 bases between the germline ends. CDR1 SGDLS and CDR2 YYNGEE come from the germline V gene. The CDR3 has 15 amino acids. For the CDR3, the DNA is TGTGCCAGCAGCGCCGAGGGAGGAGGGTTTTACGAGCAGTACTTC. This codes for CASSAEGGGFYEQYF.

The genes are TRBV27 and TRBJ2-2, with 11 bases fitting TRBD2. Trimming cost V 6 bases and J 1 base; bases outside gene matches: 4. The CDR3 consists of 16 residues. Germline V gene data show CDR1 as MNHEY and CDR2 as SMNVEV (reference sequence). CDR3 sequence: CASRLTSGRNTGELFF. CDR3 DNA: TGTGCCAGCAGACTTACTAGCGGGAGGAACACCGGGGAGCTGTTTTTT.

This clone was picked up a small number of times. This sequence joins TRBV28 and TRBJ1-1; D not certain. The germline gives CDR1 MDHEN, CDR2 SYDVKM. Trimming shortened V by 5 bases and J by 4 bases, and 20 bases separated the two germline ends. The CDR3 is 16 residues long. Written as DNA, the CDR3 is TGTGCCAGCAGTCCCCTCTCCACCGACATGCTCACTGAAGCTTTCTTT. This encodes CASSPLSTDMLTEAFF.

Note on this clone: Distinct nucleotide sequences in the sample also encode this CDR3. The chain joins TRBV5-1 to TRBJ1-1, with 7 bases that match TRBD1. The CDR3 contains 14 residues. V was pared by 0 bases and J by 4 bases, with 3 bases of the junction left unmatched. The germline V gene has CDR1 SGHRS and CDR2 YFSETQ. The CDR3 here is CASSLARGATEAFF. CDR3 sequence (DNA): TGCGCCAGCAGCTTGGCCAGGGGGGCCACTGAAGCTTTCTTT.

The V and J genes are TRBV19 and TRBJ2-3; D is perhaps TRBD1 or TRBD2 (5 bases each). Germline V gene sequence: CDR1 LNHDA, CDR2 SQIVND (reference sequence). This CDR3 has 15 residues. Deletions cut 7 bases from V and 5 bases from J, with 19 bases between. The CDR3: CASNTGSGTGDTQYF. CDR3 DNA: TGTGCCAGTAATACGGGATCCGGGACGGGAGATACGCAGTATTTT.

The chain is built from TRBV4-1 and TRBJ2-3; D is uncertain. The CDR3 sequence is 16 residues long. CDR1 and CDR2 from the germline V gene are MGHRA and YSYEKL. Trimming left V 0 bases short and J 2 bases short, with 12 bases between. The CDR3 sequence is CASSQDRSRLTDTQYF. DNA of the CDR3: TGCGCCAGCAGCCAAGATAGATCCCGCCTCACAGATACGCAGTATTTT.

V usage is TRBV7-9 and J usage is TRBJ2-5; 7 bases fit TRBD1. CDR1 and CDR2 from the germline V gene are SEHNR and FQNEAQ (reference sequence). Germline trimming cut 7 bases from V and 5 bases from J; bases unmatched to any gene: 7. CDR3 length: 13 amino acids. The CDR3 region is CASNYDREETQYF. The CDR3 DNA reads as TGTGCCAGCAACTACGACAGGGAGGAGACCCAGTACTTC.

V gene TRBV4-1 combines with J gene TRBJ2-3; no definite D call. V lost 0 bases, J lost 4 bases, and 5 bases lay in between. There are 13 residues in the CDR3. Germline CDR1 is MGHRA and CDR2 is YSYEKL. This CDR3 is CASSQDPSDTQYF. In DNA, the CDR3 is TGCGCCAGCAGCCAAGATCCGTCAGATACGCAGTATTTT.

The CDR3 protein is CASSPRTVPSYEQYF. The CDR3, as DNA: TGTGCCAGCAGCCCTCGGACAGTCCCCTCCTACGAGCAGTACTTC. The chain has TRBV9 and TRBJ2-7; perhaps TRBD1 as D (6 bases). CDR1 SGDLS and CDR2 YYNGEE come from the germline V gene. The CDR3 runs 15 residues. The V end lost 4 bases, the J end lost 0 bases, and 14 bases lay between the germline ends.

This sequence joins TRBV7-9 and TRBJ2-1, with D hard to call. The CDR3 contains 14 residues. The germline V gene encodes CDR1 SEHNR and CDR2 FQNEAQ (reference sequence). The V end was cut by 7 bases, the J end by 3 bases, with 13 bases between. The CDR3 loop is CASNTQQDYNEQFF. The CDR3 region has the DNA TGTGCCAGCAACACACAGCAGGACTACAATGAGCAGTTCTTC.

J is TRBJ1-5 and V is TRBV4-1, with unresolved D. The CDR3 runs 15 residues. Germline V CDR1 and CDR2: MGHRA, YSYEKL. With 8 bases removed from V and 0 bases from J, the gap between germline ends came to 14 bases. Here the CDR3 DNA reads TGCGCCAGCGGAGCAGTCCCGAGTAGCAATCAGCCCCAGCATTTT. Its translation: CASGAVPSSNQPQHF.

The chain carries TRBV27 and TRBJ2-7, with TRBD2 matching over 7 bases. Germline CDR1 reads MNHEY; CDR2 reads SMNVEV (reference sequence). CDR3 length: 12 residues. Germline trimming cut 6 bases from V and 5 bases from J; bases unmatched to any gene: 4. Here the CDR3 DNA reads TGTGCCAGCAGGACTAGCCCCAACGAGCAGTACTTC. Protein product: CASRTSPNEQYF.

The J gene is TRBJ2-1, the V gene TRBV2; TRBD2 matches at 10 bases. The germline V gene encodes CDR1 SNHLY and CDR2 FYNNEI. Unmatched junction bases numbered 7, after V lost 7 bases and J lost 1 base. The CDR3 is 16 residues long. This CDR3 reads CASKREGTSSYNEQFF. DNA for the CDR3: TGTGCCAGCAAGCGGGAGGGCACCAGTTCCTACAATGAGCAGTTCTTC.

This chain uses TRBV7-6 with TRBJ2-7, with a possible D match to TRBD1 (6 bases). The CDR3 sequence is 14 residues long. Germline CDR1 is SGHVS and CDR2 is FNYEAQ. Between the trimmed V and J ends, which lost 5 bases and 4 bases, there was a span of 15 bases. The CDR3 coding sequence is TGTGCCAGCAGCCCGAGGGGGTCGGTGTACGAGCAGTACTTC. Translated, it gives CASSPRGSVYEQYF.